The entry below describes one T cell receptor beta chain. This sample is drawn from a study of control samples from healthy donors and cancer patients. Libraries were prepared by immunoSEQ multiplex PCR; TCRdb keeps only in-frame clonotypes and omits some of them. The profile shows over 150,000 clones, approximately 94% of them singletons. Germline V gives CDR1 MDHEN, CDR2 SYDVKM. Deletions cut 3 bases from V and 2 bases from J, with 10 bases between. CDR3 length: 14 amino acids. Sequences were obtained from blood. The chain combines TRBV28 with TRBJ1-1; tentative D call: TRBD1 (6 bases). The source is a man between 40 and 49 years old in good health. For the CDR3, the DNA is TGTGCCAGCAGTTTTGGGGGGGCCAACACTGAAGCTTTCTTT. Its translation is CASSFGGANTEAFF.